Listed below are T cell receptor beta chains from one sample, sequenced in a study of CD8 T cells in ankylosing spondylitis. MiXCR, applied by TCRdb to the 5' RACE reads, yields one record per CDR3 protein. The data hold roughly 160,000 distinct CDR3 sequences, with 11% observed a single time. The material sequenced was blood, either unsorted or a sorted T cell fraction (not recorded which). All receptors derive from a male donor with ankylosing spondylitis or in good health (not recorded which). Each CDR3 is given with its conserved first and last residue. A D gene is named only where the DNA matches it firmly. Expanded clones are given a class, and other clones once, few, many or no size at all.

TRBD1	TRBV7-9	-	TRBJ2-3	CASSSRQGSWTDTQYF	TGTGCCAGCAGCTCAAGACAGGGTTCCTGGACAGATACGCAGTATTTT
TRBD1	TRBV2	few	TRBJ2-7	CASRETGPTYEQYF	TGTGCCAGCAGAGAGACAGGGCCCACCTACGAGCAGTACTTC
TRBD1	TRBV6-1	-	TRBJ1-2	CASRDGTGGDYGYTF	TGTGCCAGCAGGGACGGGACAGGGGGGGACTATGGCTACACCTTC
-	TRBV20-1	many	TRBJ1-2	CSAMAGWNYGYTF	TGCAGTGCTATGGCAGGGTGGAACTATGGCTACACCTTC
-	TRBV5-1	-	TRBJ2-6	CASSLAGFLDRLSGANVLTF	TGCGCCAGCAGCTTGGCGGGCTTCCTGGACAGACTCTCTGGGGCCAACGTCCTGACTTTC
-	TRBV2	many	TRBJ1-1	CASSASGDPRAEAFF	TGTGCCAGCAGCGCTTCTGGGGATCCTAGGGCTGAAGCTTTCTTT
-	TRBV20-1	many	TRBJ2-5	CSARVETQYF	TGCAGTGCTAGAGTAGAGACCCAGTACTTC
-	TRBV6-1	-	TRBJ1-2	CASSARLNYGYTF	TGTGCCAGCAGTGCGAGACTGAACTATGGCTACACCTTC
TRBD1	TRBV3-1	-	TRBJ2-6	CASSQDGTGASVLTF	TGTGCCAGCAGCCAAGATGGGACAGGAGCAAGCGTCCTGACTTTC
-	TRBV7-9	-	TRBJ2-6	CASILSQGLTGANVLTF	TGTGCCAGCATCTTGAGTCAGGGGTTGACTGGGGCCAACGTCCTGACTTTC
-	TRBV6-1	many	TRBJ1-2	CASRNDPTVYGYTF	TGTGCCAGCAGAAATGACCCGACGGTGTATGGCTACACCTTC
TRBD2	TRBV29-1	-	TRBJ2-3	CSAIAGAGEDTQYF	TGCAGCGCTATAGCGGGAGCGGGGGAGGATACGCAGTATTTT
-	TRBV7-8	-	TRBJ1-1	CASSLGYDTRDRTEAFF	TGTGCCAGCAGCTTAGGGTACGATACCAGGGATCGCACTGAAGCTTTCTTT
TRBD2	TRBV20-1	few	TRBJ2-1	CSARDRASGGNEQFF	TGCAGTGCTAGAGATCGGGCTAGCGGGGGTAATGAGCAGTTCTTC
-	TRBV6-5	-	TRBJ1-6	CASGYRGADYNSPLHF	TGTGCCAGCGGTTATCGGGGGGCAGACTATAATTCACCCCTCCACTTT
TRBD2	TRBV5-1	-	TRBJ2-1	CASSNLADSYNEQFF	TGCGCCAGCAGCAACCTAGCGGACTCCTACAATGAGCAGTTCTTC
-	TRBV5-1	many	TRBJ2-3	CASSLDPKGTDTQYF	TGCGCCAGCAGCTTGGACCCAAAGGGGACAGATACGCAGTATTTT
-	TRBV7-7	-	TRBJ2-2	CASSQYTGELFF	TGTGCCAGCAGTCAATACACCGGGGAGCTGTTTTTT
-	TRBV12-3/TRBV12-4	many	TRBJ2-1	CASSLALLGTGESYNEQFF	-
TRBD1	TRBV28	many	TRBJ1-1	CASNSGGRGTEAFF	TGTGCCAGCAATTCAGGGGGACGAGGGACTGAAGCTTTCTTT
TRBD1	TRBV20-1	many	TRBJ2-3	CSAKGQVRTDTQYF	TGCAGTGCTAAGGGACAGGTCCGCACAGATACGCAGTATTTT
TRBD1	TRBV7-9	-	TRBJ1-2	CASSVDRGGYGYTF	TGTGCCAGCAGCGTCGACAGGGGCGGGTATGGCTACACCTTC
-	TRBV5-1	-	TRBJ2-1	CASSLRQGRYNEQFF	TGCGCCAGCAGCTTGAGGCAGGGCCGTTACAATGAGCAGTTCTTC
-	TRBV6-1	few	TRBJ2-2	CASTRAARANTGELFF	TGTGCCAGCACTCGGGCAGCTCGCGCGAACACCGGGGAGCTGTTTTTT
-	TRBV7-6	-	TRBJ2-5	CASSLGQRETQYF	TGTGCCAGCAGCTTAGGGCAAAGAGAGACCCAGTACTTC
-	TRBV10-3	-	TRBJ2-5	CAISEGPLPGETQYF	TGTGCCATCAGTGAGGGCCCCCTTCCTGGAGAGACCCAGTACTTC
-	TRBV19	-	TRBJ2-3	CASNRAVVSDTQYF	TGTGCCAGTAATCGCGCGGTGGTGTCAGATACGCAGTATTTT
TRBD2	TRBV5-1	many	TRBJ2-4	CASSLSDSSGIRGQYF	TGCGCCAGCAGCTTGTCAGACTCTAGCGGGATAAGGGGGCAGTACTTC
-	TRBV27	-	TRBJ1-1	CASSLSRGAPEAFF	TGTGCCAGCAGTTTATCGCGGGGGGCCCCTGAAGCTTTCTTT
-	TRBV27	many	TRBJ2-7	CASSDSSYEQYF	TGTGCCAGCAGTGATTCATCCTACGAGCAGTACTTC
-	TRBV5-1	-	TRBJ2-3	CASSFARRGSDTQYF	TGCGCCAGCAGCTTCGCTCGGCGGGGATCAGATACGCAGTATTTT
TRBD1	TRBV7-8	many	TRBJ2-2	CASSPRVQGSTGELFF	TGTGCCAGCAGCCCTAGGGTACAGGGGTCCACCGGGGAGCTGTTTTTT
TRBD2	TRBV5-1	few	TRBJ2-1	CASSRGKLTSGGQYANEQFF	TGCGCCAGCAGCCGGGGCAAGTTGACTAGCGGGGGCCAATACGCCAATGAGCAGTTCTTC
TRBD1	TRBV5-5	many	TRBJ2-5	CASRSGTGGQETQYF	TGTGCCAGCAGGTCCGGGACAGGGGGCCAGGAGACCCAGTACTTC
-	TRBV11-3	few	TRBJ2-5	CASRIGGGRFSETQYF	TGTGCCAGCAGAATAGGAGGGGGCCGGTTTAGTGAGACCCAGTACTTC
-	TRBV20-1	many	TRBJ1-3	CSARDARASGNTIYF	TGCAGTGCTAGAGATGCGCGGGCCTCTGGAAACACCATATATTTT
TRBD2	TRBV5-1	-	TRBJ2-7	CASSRLAGYEQYF	TGCGCCAGCAGCCGACTAGCGGGCTACGAGCAGTACTTC
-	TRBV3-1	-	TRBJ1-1	CASSRSGPLGAEAFF	TGTGCCAGCAGCCGCTCAGGGCCCCTCGGCGCTGAAGCTTTCTTT
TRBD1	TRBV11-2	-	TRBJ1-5	CASSLQAGGRQPQHF	TGTGCCAGCAGCCTCCAGGCAGGGGGCCGTCAGCCCCAGCATTTT
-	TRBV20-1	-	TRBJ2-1	CSAREQRAGGYNEQFF	TGCAGTGCTAGAGAACAAAGGGCCGGAGGCTACAATGAGCAGTTCTTC
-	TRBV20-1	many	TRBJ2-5	CSARASAEETQYF	TGCAGTGCTAGAGCTAGCGCCGAAGAGACCCAGTACTTC
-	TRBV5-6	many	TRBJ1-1	CASSPLGGVNTEAFF	TGTGCCAGCAGCCCTTTGGGAGGGGTGAACACTGAAGCTTTCTTT
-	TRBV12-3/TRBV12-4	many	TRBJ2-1	CASSLSVRNEQFF	TGTGCCAGCAGTTTATCCGTCCGCAATGAGCAGTTCTTC
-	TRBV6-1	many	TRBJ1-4	CASIDAGGVGEKLFF	TGTGCCAGCATCGACGCCGGGGGAGTAGGTGAAAAACTGTTTTTT
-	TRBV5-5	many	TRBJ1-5	CASSLDVNNQPQHF	TGTGCCAGCAGCTTGGACGTCAACAATCAGCCCCAGCATTTT
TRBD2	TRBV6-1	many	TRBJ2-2	CASSLTSELTGELFF	TGTGCCAGCAGCCTAACTAGCGAACTTACCGGGGAGCTGTTTTTT
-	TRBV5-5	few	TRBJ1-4	CASSLVGGEKLFF	TGTGCCAGCAGCTTGGTAGGCGGAGAAAAACTGTTTTTT
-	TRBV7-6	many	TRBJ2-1	CASSLAGGLDEQFF	TGTGCCAGCAGCTTAGCGGGGGGTTTGGATGAGCAGTTCTTC
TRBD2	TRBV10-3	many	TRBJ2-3	CAISAVTSGSTDTQYF	TGTGCCATCAGTGCAGTAACTAGCGGGTCCACAGATACGCAGTATTTT